This T cell receptor (beta chain) came from a study of cytomegalovirus exposure and HLA in healthy donors. In the study overall: Counted in an early data release were about 85 million unique TCRs from HLA-typed donors.

The CDR3 totals 14 residues. V lost 3 bases, J lost 0 bases, and 1 base stayed unmatched. Looked up from germline, CDR1 is SGHTS and CDR2 is YDEGEE. Study conclusions and caveats: With later analysis, a missense DCLRE1C variant became linked to TCR beta V- and J-gene trimming. The dataset shows that most TCR sequences were rare, while some public TCRs occurred in many donors. A reported reduction in N-insertions relative to the roughly 670-donor mean was seen in an Asian-associated ancestry cluster in a later analysis.

About this clone: The target antigen is unknown.

This PCR relied on a set of 60 Vbeta primers and 13 Jbeta primers. Profiled with immunoSEQ multiplex PCR; TCRdb holds only in-frame clones, not every one. The table includes nearly 200,000 clones, 80% to 85% detected once. The TCR originated in a woman aged 45-60 years in good health and CMV-seropositive. The sample was PBMCs. V is TRBV5-8 and J is TRBJ2-7; 9 nucleotides align to TRBD1. CDR3 coding DNA: TGTGCCAGCAGCTGGGACAGGGCCTCCTACGAGCAGTACTTC. Residues: CASSWDRASYEQYF.